The subject of this entry is one T cell receptor (beta chain). Its specificity is not known. This record belongs to a study of OX40 agonist ivuxolimab in advanced cancers. Study-level results: The study observed clonal expansion of CD4+ and CD8+ blood T cells by week 6 at 0.1 to 3.0 mg/kg. CD8+ T cells (on average) carried more expanded clones than CD4+ T cells. Undetermined was the antigen specificity of the expanded peripheral T cells.

Between the trimmed V and J ends, which lost 6 bases and 6 bases, there was a span of 11 bases. There are 13 residues in the CDR3. The germline V gene encodes CDR1 MDHEN and CDR2 SYDVKM. Data came from immunoSEQ multiplex PCR; TCRdb stores just in-frame clones and leaves some out. The table lists about 68,000 clones, 75% to 85% of them singletons. The sequence came from an adult with an advanced solid tumor such as melanoma, head and neck, liver or kidney cancer. The source was CD4+ or CD8+ T cells sorted from blood, collected in a trial of the OX40 agonist ivuxolimab. V usage is TRBV28 and J usage is TRBJ1-4; D gene ambiguous. The DNA of the CDR3 is TGTGCCAGCAGATTACACACTGATGAAAAACTGTTTTTT. This sequence encodes CASRLHTDEKLFF.